The next 27 T cell receptor beta chains were all read from a single sample in a study of regulatory T cells in long-lasting Graves disease. For TCR beta, libraries came from iRepertoire HTBI primers and Arm-PCR of CDR3 regions. One entry per CDR3 protein results from TCRdb running MiXCR on the multiplex PCR reads. This sample has hundreds of thousands of distinct CDR3 sequences, with about 13% found just once. Time point: newly diagnosed GD, antithyroid drugs for less than 3 months. Isolated PBMC RNA provided the starting material for the TCR library. A further study also used this sample, focusing on T cells in Graves' hyperthyroidism and ophthalmopathy.

This specimen consisted of peripheral blood mononuclear cells (PBMCs), obtained at new diagnosis, from a patient treated with antithyroid drugs. The source is a man aged 30 to 45 with Graves disease.

This clonotype was counted many times. The chain recombines TRBV12-3 or TRBV12-4 with TRBJ2-7; TRBD2 matches 13 bases. After removal of 3 bases from V and 6 bases from J, the junction contained 8 bases not matched to a gene. The CDR3 sequence is 16 residues long. CDR3 DNA sequence: TGTGCCAGCAGTTTTACTAGCGGGAGGGCCGGCGCCGAGCAGTACTTC. It codes for CASSFTSGRAGAEQYF.

This clonotype appeared many times. The CDR3 region is CASSEARGGVAEAFF. CDR3 nucleotide sequence: TGTGCCAGCAGTGAAGCCCGGGGGGGGGTCGCTGAAGCTTTCTTT. The gene calls are TRBV2 and TRBJ1-1; tentative D call: TRBD1 (5 bases). Trimming left V 0 bases short and J 6 bases short, with 14 bases between. Germline V gene sequence: CDR1 SNHLY, CDR2 FYNNEI. CDR3 length: 15 residues.

This clonotype was recorded many times. The rearrangement joins TRBV7-8 to TRBJ1-2; D ambiguous. Germline V gene lookup returns CDR1 SGHVS and CDR2 FQNEAQ. Trimming pared 0 bases from V and 8 bases from J, leaving 13 bases between. CDR3 length equals 14 residues. The CDR3 nucleotides are TGTGCCAGCAGCTTAGCGGAGGGCCATTGGGGCTACACCTTC. This codes for CASSLAEGHWGYTF.

The sample holds many counts of this clonotype. This chain joins TRBV15 and TRBJ2-7; 7 bases align to TRBD1. Germline loops: CDR1 LNHNV, CDR2 YYDKDF (reference sequence). V gave up 0 bases and J gave up 6 bases; unmatched junction bases: 5. The CDR3 spans 14 residues. In nucleotides, the CDR3 is TGTGCCACCAGCAGAGATGGACAGGCGGGCGAGCAGTACTTC. Protein product: CATSRDGQAGEQYF.

This clonotype was counted at least ten times. The J gene is TRBJ2-3, the V gene TRBV5-5, with D possibly being TRBD2 (6 bases). V lost 4 bases and J lost 3, with 18 bases in between. CDR1 and CDR2 (germline): SGHKS, YYEKEE (reference sequence). The CDR3 sequence is 16 residues long. CDR3 DNA sequence: TGTGCCAGCAGCCTAGGTGTTAGCGGCTTTACAGATACGCAGTATTTT. Translated, it gives CASSLGVSGFTDTQYF.

As for this clonotype: A much larger clonotype is one base distant, so this may be a read error. The V gene is TRBV29-1, the J gene TRBJ2-7, with D perhaps given as TRBD1 or TRBD2 (7 bases each). The CDR3 length is 15 residues. CDR1 and CDR2 (germline): SQVTM, ANQGSEA. V was pared by 3 bases and J by 2 bases, with 17 bases between. CDR3 sequence: CSVEGEGAPPYEQYF. The CDR3 DNA follows: TGCAGCGTTGAGGGGGAGGGGGCACCGCCCTACGAGCAGTACTTC.

A word on this clonotype: Being one base from a much bigger clone, this may be a read error. This sequence joins TRBV6-2 or TRBV6-3 and TRBJ2-7, with D possibly called TRBD1 or TRBD2 (5 bases each). This CDR3 comprises 14 residues. Germline CDR1 is MNHEY and CDR2 is SVGEGT. CDR3: CVSIIPGPNYEQYF. The CDR3, as DNA: TGTGTCAGCATTATCCCGGGACCGAACTACGAGCAGTACTTC.

This clonotype has a count of ten or more. This chain connects TRBV12-3 or TRBV12-4 to TRBJ2-7, with 8 bases lining up with TRBD1. Trimming at V came to 6 bases and at J to 8 bases, leaving 12 bases not matched to a gene. The CDR3 loop spans 14 amino acids. The CDR3 bases are TGTGCCAGCAGCCTGGACAGGGACCCCCCTCAGCAGTACTTC. As protein: CASSLDRDPPQQYF.

This clonotype was recorded a few times. V is TRBV5-1 and J is TRBJ1-4; D unresolved. V was pared by 0 bases and J by 7 bases, with 19 bases between. CDR1 and CDR2 from the germline V gene are SGHRS and YFSETQ. The CDR3 totals 17 residues. CDR3 sequence: CASSLELSHGFSEKLFF. The DNA of the CDR3 is TGCGCCAGCAGCTTGGAATTGTCGCACGGCTTTAGTGAAAAACTGTTTTTT.

The sample holds a few counts of this clonotype. The chain is built from TRBV29-1 and TRBJ2-1; 9 positions match TRBD2. CDR3 length: 14 residues. The J segment lost 4 bases and the V segment lost 6 bases, leaving 7 bases of the junction unmatched. The V gene's germline CDR1 is SQVTM and CDR2 ANQGSEA. For the CDR3, the DNA is TGCAGCGTCGTAGCGGGAGTAGGTTACAATGAGCAGTTCTTC. It is translated as CSVVAGVGYNEQFF.

By share, this clonotype ranks as medium-sized. V and J are TRBV7-8 and TRBJ2-2; TRBD1 matches 8 bases. CDR3 size: 16 residues. The V and J ends lost 5 bases and 4 bases, in that order; junction bases with no gene match: 9. Looked up from germline, CDR1 is SGHVS and CDR2 is FQNEAQ. The CDR3 is CASSPRTGRSTGELFF. The CDR3 bases are TGTGCCAGCAGCCCTCGGACAGGGCGAAGCACCGGGGAGCTGTTTTTT.

In nucleotides, the CDR3 is TGCGCCAGCAGCTCTGGGACTAGCTCATCCTACGAGCAGTACTTC. Its protein is CASSSGTSSSYEQYF. The chain has TRBV4-1 and TRBJ2-7, with 9 bases identical to TRBD2. The CDR3 is 15 amino acids. Germline CDR1 is MGHRA and CDR2 is YSYEKL. After removal of 5 bases from V and 1 base from J, the junction contained 6 bases not matched to a gene.

This clonotype was picked up many times. The rearrangement joins TRBV28 to TRBJ1-1; D remains ambiguous. The length of the CDR3 is 13 residues. Per germline, CDR1 MDHEN and CDR2 SYDVKM. The V gene lost 6 bases and the J gene lost 2 bases, with 10 bases spanning the gap. Here the CDR3 DNA reads TGTGCCAGCAGCTTGGCAGAAAACACTGAAGCTTTCTTT. Translating gives CASSLAENTEAFF. Based on the CDR3 plus reference TRBV28 and TRBJ1-1, the full variable domain is DVKVTQSSRYLVKRTGEKVFLECVQDMDHENMFWYRQDPGLGLRLIYFSYDVKMKEKGDIPEGYSVSREKKERFSLILESASTNQTSMYLCASSLAENTEAFFGQGTRLTVV.

In the case of this clonotype: Possible read error: a much larger clone is one base away. The chain links TRBV13 to TRBJ2-1; 7 positions match TRBD2. Germline-derived CDR1 and CDR2 are PRHDT and FYEKMQ (reference sequence). CDR3 length: 14 amino acids. CDR3 bases: TGTGCCAGCAGCACTAGCGAGCGTTACAATGAGCAGCTCTTC. It codes for CASSTSERYNEQLF.

The V gene is TRBV3-1, the J gene TRBJ1-4; 8 bases agree with TRBD1. Germline lookup yields CDR1 LGHDT and CDR2 YNNKEL (reference sequence). V dropped 4 bases and J dropped 4; count of bases not matched to a gene: 8. The CDR3 is 16 residues long. The CDR3 DNA follows: TGTGCCAGCAGCCGCCTTATCAGGGGGCGTAATGAAAAACTGTTTTTT. Residues: CASSRLIRGRNEKLFF.

The V gene is TRBV18, the J gene TRBJ2-7; TRBD1 agrees at 8 bases. Germline-derived CDR1 and CDR2 are KGHSH and LQKENI. The J segment lost 6 bases and the V segment lost 6 bases, leaving 10 bases of the junction unmatched. The CDR3 runs 14 residues. CDR3 amino acids: CASSQTRTGIEQYF. In DNA form, the CDR3 reads TGTGCCAGCTCCCAAACTCGGACAGGGATCGAGCAGTACTTC.

V gene TRBV6-5 combines with J gene TRBJ2-6; 11 bases align to TRBD1. V gave up 4 bases and J gave up 0 bases; unmatched junction bases: 17. The CDR3 has 22 residues. The germline gives CDR1 MNHEY, CDR2 SVGAGI. The CDR3 sequence: CASSSSSGDRGSISSGANVLTF. CDR3 DNA sequence: TGTGCCAGCAGTTCCAGCTCCGGGGACAGGGGGTCGATCAGCTCTGGGGCCAACGTCCTGACTTTC.

With regard to this clonotype: A far larger clone differs by one base, so this is likely a read error. The chain combines TRBV7-9 with TRBJ2-1; no firm D call. The germline V gene encodes CDR1 SEHNR and CDR2 FQNEAQ (reference sequence). The CDR3 loop spans 15 amino acids. CDR3 nucleotide sequence: TGTGCCAGCAGCTCCAAAAACTCCGGATACAATGAGCGGTTCTTC. It translates to CASSSKNSGYNERFF. Complete variable domain (other parts from reference TRBV7-9 and TRBJ2-1): DTGVSQNPRHKITKRGQNVTFRCDPISEHNRLYWYRQTLGQGPEFLTYFQNEAQLEKSRLLSDRFSAERPKGSFSTLEIQRTEQGDSAMYLCASSSKNSGYNERFFGPGTRLTVL.

The chain has TRBV5-1 and TRBJ2-2, with 8 bases lining up with TRBD1. The CDR3 loop spans 15 amino acids. Losses at the gene ends were 4 bases for V and 1 base for J; bases not matched to a gene: 3. Germline V CDR1 and CDR2: SGHRS, YFSETQ. The CDR3 DNA sequence: TGCGCCAGCAGCATCGGGACAGGGAACACCGGGGAGCTGTTTTTT. This sequence encodes CASSIGTGNTGELFF.

This chain joins TRBV6-2 or TRBV6-3 and TRBJ2-6; D possibly corresponds to TRBD1 (5 bases). The CDR3 spans 15 residues. Germline V gene sequence: CDR1 MNHEY, CDR2 SVGEGT. Trimming left V 2 bases short and J 2 bases short, with 7 bases between. The CDR3 DNA sequence: TGTGCCAGCAGTTACAGGGGCACTGGGGCCAACGTCCTGACTTTC. Translation gives CASSYRGTGANVLTF.

This chain uses TRBV14 with TRBJ2-7; D tentatively reads TRBD1 or TRBD2 (6 bases each). Trimming pared 4 bases from V and 7 bases from J, leaving 20 bases between. CDR1 is SGHDN, CDR2 FVKESK, per germline. The length of the CDR3 is 15 residues. The CDR3 sequence: CASSPRGTGGAEQYF. DNA for the CDR3: TGTGCCAGCAGCCCCCGAGGGACCGGGGGCGCGGAGCAGTACTTC.

This clonotype was found a few times. V and J are TRBV6-2 or TRBV6-3 and TRBJ2-1; 7 bases are a match to TRBD2. J gave up 5 bases and V 9 bases, and 7 bases lay outside the gene matches. The CDR3 sequence is 13 residues long. CDR1 and CDR2 (germline): MNHEY, SVGEGT. CDR3 DNA sequence: TGTGCCAGTACGGGACTAAACCACAATGAGCAGTTCTTC. As protein: CASTGLNHNEQFF.

Ten or more counts support this clonotype. The chain is built from TRBV29-1 and TRBJ2-1; the D is unclear. Germline CDR1 SQVTM, CDR2 ANQGSEA. The CDR3 covers 14 residues. V gave up 7 bases and J gave up 3 bases, with 16 bases separating them. The CDR3 spells CSAHQPSLYNEQFF. The CDR3 nucleotides are TGCAGCGCTCATCAACCATCCCTCTACAATGAGCAGTTCTTC.

Many counts were recorded for this clonotype. The V and J genes are TRBV29-1 and TRBJ2-7, with 12 bases aligning to TRBD2. Germline V lookup: CDR1 SQVTM, CDR2 ANQGSEA. V lost 6 bases and J lost 5; bases outside the gene matches: 5. The CDR3 is 13 amino acids. CDR3 sequence reads: CSVGLAGRDEQYF. The CDR3 DNA is TGCAGCGTAGGACTAGCGGGACGTGACGAGCAGTACTTC.

The chain is built from TRBV6-1 and TRBJ2-3; D might be TRBD1 (7 bases). Germline CDR1 reads MNHNS; CDR2 reads SASEGT. V was pared by 5 bases and J by 2 bases, with 20 bases between. The CDR3 runs 17 residues. CDR3 amino acids: CASSKLGGGRDTDTQYF. CDR3 nucleotides: TGTGCCAGCAGTAAACTAGGAGGGGGCAGGGACACAGATACGCAGTATTTT.

The chain uses TRBV6-1 and TRBJ2-1; tentative D call: TRBD1 (5 bases). The V gene lost 5 bases and the J gene lost 3 bases, with 11 bases spanning the gap. This CDR3 is 14 amino acids long. The germline gives CDR1 MNHNS, CDR2 SASEGT. This CDR3 reads CASSPSRGYNEQFF. As DNA, the CDR3 is TGTGCCAGCAGTCCTTCTAGGGGCTACAATGAGCAGTTCTTC.

This clonotype has ten or more counts. The gene calls are TRBV20-1 and TRBJ2-1; 9 bases map to TRBD1. Germline CDR1 and CDR2: DFQATT and SNEGSKA (reference sequence). Unmatched junction bases numbered 10, after V lost 6 bases and J lost 4 bases. The CDR3 contains 15 residues. The CDR3 region is CSATGGGTLYNEQFF. CDR3 coding DNA: TGCAGTGCCACAGGGGGCGGGACACTATACAATGAGCAGTTCTTC.